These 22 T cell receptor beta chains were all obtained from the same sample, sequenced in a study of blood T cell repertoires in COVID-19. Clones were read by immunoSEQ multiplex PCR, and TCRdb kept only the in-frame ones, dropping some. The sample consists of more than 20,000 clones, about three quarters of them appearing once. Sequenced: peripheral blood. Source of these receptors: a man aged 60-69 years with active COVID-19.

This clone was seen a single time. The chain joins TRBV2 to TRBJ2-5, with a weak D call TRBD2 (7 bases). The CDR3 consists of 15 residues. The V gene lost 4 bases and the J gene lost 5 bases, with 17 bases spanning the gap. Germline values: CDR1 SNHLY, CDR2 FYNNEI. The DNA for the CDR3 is TGTGCCAGCAGTGGGGGGGGCACTAAGACGGAGACCCAGTACTTC. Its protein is CASSGGGTKTETQYF.

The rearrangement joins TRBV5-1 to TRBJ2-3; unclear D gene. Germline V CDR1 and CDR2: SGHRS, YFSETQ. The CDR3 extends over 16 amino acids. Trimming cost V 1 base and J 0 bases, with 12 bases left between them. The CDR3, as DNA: TGCGCCAGCAGCTTGAATGGCCGCACGAGCACAGATACGCAGTATTTT. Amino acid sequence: CASSLNGRTSTDTQYF.

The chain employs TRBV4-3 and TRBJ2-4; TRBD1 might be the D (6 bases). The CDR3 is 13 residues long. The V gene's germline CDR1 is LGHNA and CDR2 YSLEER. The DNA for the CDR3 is TGCGGAGGACAGACCATAGCCAAAAACATTCAGTACTTC. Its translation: CGGQTIAKNIQYF.

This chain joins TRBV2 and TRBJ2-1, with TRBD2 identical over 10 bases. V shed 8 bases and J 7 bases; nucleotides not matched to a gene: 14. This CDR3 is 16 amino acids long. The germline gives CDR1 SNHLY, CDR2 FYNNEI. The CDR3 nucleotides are TGTGCCAGCGCGGGTAGCGGGAGGTCCGGGGGTAATGAGCAGTTCTTC. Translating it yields CASAGSGRSGGNEQFF.

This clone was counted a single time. The CDR3 DNA is TGTGCCAGCAGCTTAGCGCTCCAGGGAAATAATGAAAAACTGTTTTTT. Translation gives CASSLALQGNNEKLFF. J is TRBJ1-4 and V is TRBV7-9; possibly TRBD1 for D (5 bases). The V end was cut by 0 bases, the J end by 4 bases, with 12 bases between. This CDR3 comprises 16 residues. Per the germline V gene, CDR1 is SEHNR and CDR2 is FQNEAQ (reference sequence).

Here the CDR3 DNA reads TGTGCCAGCAGCCCTACCTCGGGACTAGCCAATGAGCAGTTCTTC. It specifies CASSPTSGLANEQFF. J is TRBJ2-1 and V is TRBV7-3, with 9 bases identical to TRBD2. The germline gives CDR1 SGHTA, CDR2 FQGTGA. This CDR3 has 15 amino acids. V trimming: 5 bases; J trimming: 6 bases; junction bases outside the gene matches: 8. The complete variable domain, with remaining parts taken from reference TRBV7-3 and TRBJ2-1, reads GAGVSQTPSNKVTEKGKYVELRCDPISGHTALYWYRQSLGQGPEFLIYFQGTGAADDSGLPNDRFFAVRPEGSVSTLKIQRTERGDSAVYLCASSPTSGLANEQFFGPGTRLTVL.

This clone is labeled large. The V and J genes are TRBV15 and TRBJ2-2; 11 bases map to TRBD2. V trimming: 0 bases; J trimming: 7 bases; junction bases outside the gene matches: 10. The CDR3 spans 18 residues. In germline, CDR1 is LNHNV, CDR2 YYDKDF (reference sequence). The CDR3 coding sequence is TGTGCCACCAGCAGAGATGCCGTACTAGCGGGAGCCATCGGGGAGCTGTTTTTT. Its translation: CATSRDAVLAGAIGELFF.

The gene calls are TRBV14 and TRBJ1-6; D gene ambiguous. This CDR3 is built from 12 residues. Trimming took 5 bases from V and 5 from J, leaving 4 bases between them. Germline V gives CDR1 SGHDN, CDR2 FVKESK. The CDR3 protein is CASSVNNSPLHF. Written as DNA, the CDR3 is TGTGCCAGCAGCGTCAATAATTCACCCCTCCACTTT.

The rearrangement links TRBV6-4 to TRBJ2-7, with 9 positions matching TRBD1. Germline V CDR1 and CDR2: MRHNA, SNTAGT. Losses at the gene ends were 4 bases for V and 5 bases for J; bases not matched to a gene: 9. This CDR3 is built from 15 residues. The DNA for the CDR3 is TGTGCCAGCAGTGTAGGGACAGGGCTGGCCGACGAGCAGTACTTC. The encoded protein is CASSVGTGLADEQYF.

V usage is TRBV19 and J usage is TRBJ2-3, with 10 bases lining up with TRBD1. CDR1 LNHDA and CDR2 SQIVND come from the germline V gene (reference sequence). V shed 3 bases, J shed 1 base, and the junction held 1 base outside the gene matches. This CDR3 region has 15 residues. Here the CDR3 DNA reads TGTGCCAGTAGTATGGGGACAGGGGGCACAGATACGCAGTATTTT. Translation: CASSMGTGGTDTQYF. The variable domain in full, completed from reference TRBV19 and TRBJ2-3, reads DGGITQSPKYLFRKEGQNVTLSCEQNLNHDAMYWYRQDPGQGLRLIYYSQIVNDFQKGDIAEGYSVSREKKESFPLTVTSAQKNPTAFYLCASSMGTGGTDTQYFGPGTRLTVL.

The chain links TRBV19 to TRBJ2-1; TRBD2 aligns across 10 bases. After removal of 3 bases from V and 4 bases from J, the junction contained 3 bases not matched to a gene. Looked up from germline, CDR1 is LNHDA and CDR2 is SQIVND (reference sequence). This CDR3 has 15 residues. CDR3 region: CASSMTSGSYNEQFF. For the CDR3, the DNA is TGTGCCAGTAGTATGACTAGCGGGTCGTACAATGAGCAGTTCTTC.

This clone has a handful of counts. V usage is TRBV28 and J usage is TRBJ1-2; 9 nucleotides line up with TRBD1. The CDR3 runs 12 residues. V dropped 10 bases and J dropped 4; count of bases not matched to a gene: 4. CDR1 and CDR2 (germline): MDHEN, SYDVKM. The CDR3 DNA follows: TGTGCCAACAGGGGGCCTGGCTATGGCTACACCTTC. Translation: CANRGPGYGYTF.

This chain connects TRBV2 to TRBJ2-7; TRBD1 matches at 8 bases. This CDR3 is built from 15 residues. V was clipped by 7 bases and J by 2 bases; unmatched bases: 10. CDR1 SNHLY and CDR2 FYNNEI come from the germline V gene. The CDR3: CASKFQGAEAYEQYF. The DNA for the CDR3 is TGTGCCAGCAAATTCCAGGGGGCTGAGGCCTACGAGCAGTACTTC. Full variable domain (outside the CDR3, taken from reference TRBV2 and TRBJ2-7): EPEVTQTPSHQVTQMGQEVILRCVPISNHLYFYWYRQILGQKVEFLVSFYNNEISEKSEIFDDQFSVERPDGSNFTLKIRSTKLEDSAMYFCASKFQGAEAYEQYFGPGTRLTVT.

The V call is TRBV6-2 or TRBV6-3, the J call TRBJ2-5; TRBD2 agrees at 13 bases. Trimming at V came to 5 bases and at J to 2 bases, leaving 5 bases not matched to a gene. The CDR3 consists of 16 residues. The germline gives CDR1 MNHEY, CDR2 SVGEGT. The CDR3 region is CASSDPGLAGQETQYF. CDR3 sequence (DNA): TGTGCCAGCAGTGATCCGGGACTAGCGGGACAAGAGACCCAGTACTTC.

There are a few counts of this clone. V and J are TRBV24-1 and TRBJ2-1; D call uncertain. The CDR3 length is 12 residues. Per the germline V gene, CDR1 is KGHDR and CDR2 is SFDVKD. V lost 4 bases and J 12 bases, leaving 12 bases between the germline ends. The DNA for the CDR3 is TGTGCCACCAGTGACCCTTTACCAGGGCAGTTCTTC. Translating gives CATSDPLPGQFF.

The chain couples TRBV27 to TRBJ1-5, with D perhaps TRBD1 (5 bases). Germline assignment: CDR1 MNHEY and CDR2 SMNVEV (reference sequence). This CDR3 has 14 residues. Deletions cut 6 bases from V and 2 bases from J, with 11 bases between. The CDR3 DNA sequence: TGTGCCAGCAGGGCAGGGTCCGGCAATCAGCCCCAGCATTTT. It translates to CASRAGSGNQPQHF.

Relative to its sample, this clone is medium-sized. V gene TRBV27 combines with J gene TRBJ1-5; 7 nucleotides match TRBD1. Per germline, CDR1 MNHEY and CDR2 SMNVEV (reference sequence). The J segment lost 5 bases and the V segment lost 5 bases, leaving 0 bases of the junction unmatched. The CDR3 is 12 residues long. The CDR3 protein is CASSTGDQPQHF. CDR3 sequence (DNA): TGTGCCAGCAGTACAGGGGATCAGCCCCAGCATTTT.

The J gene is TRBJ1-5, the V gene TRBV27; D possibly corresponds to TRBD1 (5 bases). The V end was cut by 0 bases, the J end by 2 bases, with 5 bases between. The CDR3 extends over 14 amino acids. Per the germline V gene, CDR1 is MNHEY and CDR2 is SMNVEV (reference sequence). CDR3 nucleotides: TGTGCCAGCAGTTTATCCAGGGGCAATCAGCCCCAGCATTTT. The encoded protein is CASSLSRGNQPQHF.

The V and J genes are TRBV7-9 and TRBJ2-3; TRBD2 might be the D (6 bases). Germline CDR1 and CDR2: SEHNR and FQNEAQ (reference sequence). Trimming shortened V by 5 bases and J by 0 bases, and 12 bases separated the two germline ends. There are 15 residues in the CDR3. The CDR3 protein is CASSISGLSTDTQYF. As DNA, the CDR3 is TGTGCCAGCAGCATCTCGGGACTGAGCACAGATACGCAGTATTTT.

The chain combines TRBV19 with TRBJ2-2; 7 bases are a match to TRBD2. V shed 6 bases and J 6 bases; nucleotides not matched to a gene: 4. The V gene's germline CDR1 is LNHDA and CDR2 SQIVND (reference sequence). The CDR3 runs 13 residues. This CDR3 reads CASSEAGAGELFF. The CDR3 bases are TGTGCCAGTAGCGAGGCGGGGGCCGGGGAGCTGTTTTTT.

In DNA form, the CDR3 reads TGCGCCAGCAGCCAGGGGACTAGCGGGCCCTACGAGCAGTACTTC. This codes for CASSQGTSGPYEQYF. V and J are TRBV4-3 and TRBJ2-7; 12 positions agree with TRBD2. The germline CDR1 and CDR2 sequences are LGHNA and YSLEER. The length of the CDR3 is 15 residues. Trimming removed 3 bases from V and 2 bases from J; junction bases left unmatched: 2.

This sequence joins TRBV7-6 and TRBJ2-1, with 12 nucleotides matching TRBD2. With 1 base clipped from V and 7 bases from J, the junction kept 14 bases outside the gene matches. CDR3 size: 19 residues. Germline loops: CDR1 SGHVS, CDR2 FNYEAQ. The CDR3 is CASSLGGLAGGPWPNEQFF. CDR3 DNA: TGTGCCAGCAGCTTAGGGGGTCTAGCGGGAGGGCCATGGCCTAATGAGCAGTTCTTC.